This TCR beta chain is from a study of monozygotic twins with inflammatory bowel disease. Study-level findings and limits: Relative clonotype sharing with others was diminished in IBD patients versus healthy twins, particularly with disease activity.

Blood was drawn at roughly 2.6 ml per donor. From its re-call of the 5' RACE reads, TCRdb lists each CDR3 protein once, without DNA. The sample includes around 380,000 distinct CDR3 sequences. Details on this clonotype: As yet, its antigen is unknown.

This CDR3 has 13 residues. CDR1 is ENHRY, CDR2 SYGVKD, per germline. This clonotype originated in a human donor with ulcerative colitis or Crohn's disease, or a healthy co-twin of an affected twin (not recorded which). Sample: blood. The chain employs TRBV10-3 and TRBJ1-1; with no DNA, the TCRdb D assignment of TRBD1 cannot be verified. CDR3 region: CAGADRADTEAFF.